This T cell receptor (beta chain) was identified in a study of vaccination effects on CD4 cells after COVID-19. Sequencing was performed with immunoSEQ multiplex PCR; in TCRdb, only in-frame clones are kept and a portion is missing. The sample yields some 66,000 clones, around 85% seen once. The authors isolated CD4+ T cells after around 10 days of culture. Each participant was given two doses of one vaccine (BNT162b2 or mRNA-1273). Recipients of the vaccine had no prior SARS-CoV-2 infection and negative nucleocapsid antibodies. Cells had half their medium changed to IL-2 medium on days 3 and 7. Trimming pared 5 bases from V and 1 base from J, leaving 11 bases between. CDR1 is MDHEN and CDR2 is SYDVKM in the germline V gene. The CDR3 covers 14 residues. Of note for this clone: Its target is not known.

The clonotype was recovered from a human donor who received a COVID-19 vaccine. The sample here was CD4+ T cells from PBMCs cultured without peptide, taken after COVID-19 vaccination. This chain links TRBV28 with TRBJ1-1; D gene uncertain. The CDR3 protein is CASSLKLPNTEAFF. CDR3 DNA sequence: TGTGCCAGCAGTCTGAAGCTGCCGAACACTGAAGCTTTCTTT.